The sequence of this TCR beta chain was determined in a study of cytomegalovirus exposure and HLA in healthy donors. Study conclusions and caveats: It emerged from a later analysis that several of the most significant clusters appeared to be linked to common viral pathogens. Excluded were some V segments that proved indistinguishable, including TRBV6-2 and TRBV6-3.

This clone has more than one count but fewer than ten. The antigen remains unidentified. The PCR contained 60 Vbeta and 13 Jbeta primers. The assay was immunoSEQ multiplex PCR, and TCRdb's table has in-frame clones only and misses some. The sample lists 70,000 to 95,000 clones, about two thirds seen once, with about 5% in the top ten. From germline, CDR1 is KGHSH and CDR2 LQKENI. The ends were cut back, 0 bases at V and 1 base at J, with 21 bases in the middle. This CDR3 comprises 19 residues. Sequenced: PBMCs. This clonotype was obtained from a young woman in good health and CMV-seropositive. The chain is built from TRBV18 and TRBJ1-1; D gene unclear. CDR3 sequence: CASSPPNVAGRFGNTEAFF. The CDR3, as DNA: TGTGCCAGCTCACCACCGAACGTTGCAGGCCGGTTTGGGAACACTGAAGCTTTCTTT.